This T cell receptor beta chain was sequenced during a study of spatial heterogeneity in lung cancer (dated by TCRdb to the late 2010s). Broadly, across the study: Beta-chain transcripts were consistently detected in greater numbers than alpha-chain transcripts, which likely reflected higher beta-chain transcript abundance. In the raw uncorrected reads, each unique combination of TCR and UMI appeared on average more than ten times. In non-small cell lung cancer, the study quantitatively compared TCR alpha and beta repertoires across several tumor regions, matched nontumor lung, and blood. Nonsynonymous mutation counts, determined by whole-exome sequencing of tumor tissue, were related to TCR repertoire features. At surgery, some 200 tumor regions, around 68 matched nontumor lung samples and more than 55 PBMC samples were TCR-sequenced for both alpha and beta chains. What the research found in general, with its limitations: Additional single-cell paired TCR alpha and beta sequencing was considered necessary to confirm, at a functional level, the hypothesis that regional TCRs recognize regional mutations.

This clonotype was observed a handful of times. Its antigen remains unidentified. Within one base of it there is no much larger clone, and no base qualities were kept. The time point label on this specimen signifies: sample taken at primary tumor resection. Whole RNA extracted from tumor and nontumor lung tissue, or from cryopreserved PBMC samples, was used for TCR sequencing without cell sorting. Samples were obtained from roughly 72 patients with early-stage, untreated non-small cell lung cancer from the lung TRACERx cohort. Patients were selected for TCR sequencing only if sufficient RNA was available from at least two tumor regions. Before selection, tumor and adjacent nontumor lung specimens were reviewed by a lung pathologist. Libraries were built with 5' RACE. Sequencing instrument: NextSeq 500. In the TCR library protocol, a unique molecular identifier was attached to each TCR cDNA molecule so that PCR and sequencing errors could be corrected. Regarding the original processing steps: TCR identification, UMI-based error correction and CDR3 extraction were performed with Decombinator tools. Expanded TCRs were defined as those above a frequency of 2 per 1,000, corresponding to the top 1% of the tumor frequency distribution. Renyi diversity was calculated using the R vegan package after each repertoire was subsampled 100 times to 5,000 TCRs. To build CDR3 similarity networks, amino acid triplet string-kernel similarity was used, and CDR3s were connected when their pairwise similarity was above 0.82. TCRdb trimmed public reads at Q25 via fastp, called clones via MiXCR and kept in-frame beta chains. Rows matching on CDR3 protein sequence are summarized as one entry with the most common DNA and genes. The authors' filters were not applied to this entry. Within this sample are about 11,000 distinct CDR3 sequences, with about 3.7% of them counted one time only. Of the sample, over 6.5% is held by the ten largest clones.

The CDR3 has 16 amino acids, counting the end cysteine and phenylalanine. Solely the CDR3 DNA is kept, with 48 bases framed from the first base. The germline V gene yields SGHTA for CDR1 and FQGNSA for CDR2. V is cut back by 5 bases and J by 2 bases, with 7 bases in the junction unmatched. This material consisted of normal lung tissue next to the tumor, taken at surgery. The sequence derives from a male donor with early-stage non-small cell lung cancer. This chain joins TRBV7-2 to TRBJ2-5; 11 middle bases align to TRBD1. The CDR3 region: CASSLGTGGVQETQYF. The DNA sequence reads TGTGCCAGCAGCCTAGGGACAGGGGGAGTGCAAGAGACCCAGTACTTC.